This T cell receptor (beta chain) was sequenced for a study of blood T cell repertoires in COVID-19. Authors' analysis steps: Counts of nucleated cells, estimated from reference gene primer amplification, were obtained. The method was immunoSEQ multiplex PCR; TCRdb's version includes in-frame clones alone and lacks a portion of them. For V, J and clone size, that table is used; D and trimming come from the DNA. The data contain 450,000 to 500,000 clones, approximately 83% of them singletons. Sequencing was carried out using peripheral blood. The clonotype comes from a human donor in a cohort sampled during active COVID-19.

The CDR3 coding sequence is TGCGCCACTTCCCTAGCGGGAGGGAATGAGCAGTTCTTC. It codes for CATSLAGGNEQFF. The V call is TRBV5-1, the J call TRBJ2-1; TRBD2 matches at 12 bases. Germline CDR1 reads SGHRS; CDR2 reads YFSETQ. V was clipped by 9 bases and J by 7 bases; unmatched bases: 5. The CDR3 runs to 13 residues. The complete variable domain, with remaining parts taken from reference TRBV5-1 and TRBJ2-1, reads KAGVTQTPRYLIKTRGQQVTLSCSPISGHRSVSWYQQTPGQGLQFLFEYFSETQRNKGNFPGRFSGRQFSNSRSEMNVSTLELGDSALYLCATSLAGGNEQFFGPGTRLTVL.